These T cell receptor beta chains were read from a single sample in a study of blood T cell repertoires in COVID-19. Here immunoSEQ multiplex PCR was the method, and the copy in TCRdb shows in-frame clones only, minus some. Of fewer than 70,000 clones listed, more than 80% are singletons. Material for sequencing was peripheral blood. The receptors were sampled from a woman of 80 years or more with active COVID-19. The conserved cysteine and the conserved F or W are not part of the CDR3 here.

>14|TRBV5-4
ASSSTGALNTGELF
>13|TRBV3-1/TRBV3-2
ASSRSKVSTGELF
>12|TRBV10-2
ASRLDRLSQPQH
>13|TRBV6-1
ASSDRDRGTDTQY
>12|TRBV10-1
ASSRQAEGNEQF
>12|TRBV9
ASSVAGGRGEAF
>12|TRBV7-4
ASSLGHFGNTIY
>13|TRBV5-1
ASSLGTGEHTEAF
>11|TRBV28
ASSSPGGGGYT
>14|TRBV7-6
ASSLTDLEDTDTQY
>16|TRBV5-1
ASSLDPGQGAPNTEAF
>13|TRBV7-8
ASSPSGGAGDTQY
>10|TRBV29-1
SVTDRVYGYT
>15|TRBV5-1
ASSTMPSDRGRETQY
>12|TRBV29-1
SVVRGAGGNEQF
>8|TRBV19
ASGSETQY
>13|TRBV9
ASSVAGSVNGELF
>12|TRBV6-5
ASATGVSNQPQH
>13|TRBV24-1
ATSDPGLGANIQY
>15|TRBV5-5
ASSLFYGQGSGNTIY
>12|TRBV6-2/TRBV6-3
ASSSGDWSYEQY
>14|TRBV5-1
ASSLSGGTGGDTQY
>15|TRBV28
ASSLGLRREGRNEQF
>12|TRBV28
ASSSGTLLGTQY
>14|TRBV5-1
ASSQGSPTGQETQY
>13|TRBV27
ASRGDRGRNTEAF
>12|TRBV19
ASDDRGFNQPQH
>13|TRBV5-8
ASSETGEDNEKLF
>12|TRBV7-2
ASSLDPGLYGYT
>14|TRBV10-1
ASSARFAGVADTQY
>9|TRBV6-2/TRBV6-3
ASSSPRGAF
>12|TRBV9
ASSPGQGSDTQY
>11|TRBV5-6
ASSSPMSGTQY
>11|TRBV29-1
SVEERTYYGYT
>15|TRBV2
ASTLAPSGGLYNEQF
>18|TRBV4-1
ASSQDPASGREVANQPQH
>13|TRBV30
AWNLWGTENSPLH
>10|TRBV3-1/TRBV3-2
ASSQGQGICT
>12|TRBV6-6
ASSTRDRDSPLH
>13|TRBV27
ASSLSGTSTHEQF
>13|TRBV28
ASTPLGGAYGEAF
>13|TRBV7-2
ASSFAGPSTDTQY
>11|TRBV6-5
ASRTGSGETQY
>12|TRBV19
ASSITGTVYGYT
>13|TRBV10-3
AISDPGQKNTEAF
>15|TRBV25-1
ASSDFGQGLDTGELF
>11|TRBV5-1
ASSVGSTDTQY
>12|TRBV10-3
AISDPGFAHEQY
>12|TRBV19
ASTPAGASLPQH
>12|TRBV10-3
AISGGQDTGELF
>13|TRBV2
ASSEDRTGPGELF
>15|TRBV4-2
ASSQGLTSGRIREQF
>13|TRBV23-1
ASSLDGTAPGKLF
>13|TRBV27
ASSEQGSSGNTIY
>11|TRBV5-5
ASSLGLEGEQF
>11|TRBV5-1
ASSTGDTYEQY
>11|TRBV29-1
SVLGTDNYEQY